Following are 14 T cell receptor beta chains from one sample sequenced in a study of T cell responses to AZD1222 COVID-19 vaccine. The repertoire was sequenced with immunoSEQ multiplex PCR; TCRdb's copy has only in-frame clones and lacks some. Among roughly 270,000 clones listed, around 93% were seen once. The starting material was peripheral blood, obtained 28 days after the second AZD1222 dose. The receptors shown here come from an adult who received the AZD1222 COVID-19 vaccine.

The chain employs TRBV7-4 and TRBJ2-4, with D possibly matching TRBD2 (5 bases). CDR3 length equals 14 residues. Germline V gene lookup returns CDR1 SGHVT and CDR2 SQSDAQ. Trimming left V 6 bases short and J 8 bases short, with 17 bases between. The CDR3 sequence: CASSFRELEDIQYF. The CDR3 DNA reads TGTGCCAGCAGTTTTAGGGAGCTGGAGGACATTCAGTACTTC.

This chain uses TRBV10-3 with TRBJ2-1; possible D gene TRBD1, 6 bases. The length of the CDR3 is 11 residues. Trimming removed 6 bases at V and 14 bases at J, with 14 bases between. CDR1 ENHRY and CDR2 SYGVKD come from the germline V gene. CDR3 residues: CAISEGGLEFF. Written as DNA, the CDR3 is TGTGCCATCAGCGAAGGGGGTTTGGAGTTCTTC.

The chain combines TRBV30 with TRBJ2-6; D gene ambiguous. V lost 1 base to trimming and J lost 8 bases, with 12 bases between them. The germline V gene has CDR1 GTSNPN and CDR2 SVGIG (reference sequence). The CDR3 runs to 14 residues. CDR3 sequence (DNA): TGTGCCTGGAGTGCCCGGTTGGGCCCCAACGTCCTGACTTTC. Its translation: CAWSARLGPNVLTF.

V is TRBV15 and J is TRBJ1-2; D gene ambiguous. The V end lost 0 bases, the J end lost 8 bases, and 4 bases lay between the germline ends. Germline CDR1 is LNHNV and CDR2 is YYDKDF (reference sequence). This CDR3 spans 11 amino acids. CDR3 bases: TGTGCCACCAGCAGAGATTTGGGCTACACCTTC. Protein sequence: CATSRDLGYTF.

This rearrangement joins TRBV4-3 to TRBJ2-1; 8 bases are shared with TRBD1. The J segment lost 10 bases and the V segment lost 4 bases, leaving 9 bases of the junction unmatched. Germline-derived CDR1 and CDR2 are LGHNA and YSLEER. This CDR3 is built from 14 residues. CDR3 region: CASSLGQGIGEQFF. The CDR3 bases are TGCGCCAGCAGCCTTGGACAGGGAATTGGAGAGCAGTTCTTC.

The chain has TRBV3-1 (or the pseudogene TRBV3-2) and TRBJ2-1, with D possibly TRBD1 on 5 matching bases. Germline assignment: CDR1 LGHDT and CDR2 YNNKEL (reference sequence). Deletions cut 5 bases from V and 10 bases from J, with 18 bases between. The CDR3 runs to 14 residues. The CDR3 DNA reads as TGTGCCAGCAGCGCTACGTACCAGGGAATCGAGCAGTTCTTC. Translation: CASSATYQGIEQFF.

The chain couples TRBV19 to TRBJ1-1; D gene ambiguous. The CDR3 has 15 amino acids. CDR1 is LNHDA, CDR2 SQIVND, per germline (reference sequence). Trimming took 7 bases from V and 3 from J, leaving 18 bases between them. The CDR3 sequence: CASTPDPGRYTEAFF. Written as DNA, the CDR3 is TGTGCCAGTACCCCCGACCCTGGGAGGTACACTGAAGCTTTCTTT. Together with reference TRBV19 and TRBJ1-1, the CDR3 gives the full variable domain: DGGITQSPKYLFRKEGQNVTLSCEQNLNHDAMYWYRQDPGQGLRLIYYSQIVNDFQKGDIAEGYSVSREKKESFPLTVTSAQKNPTAFYLCASTPDPGRYTEAFFGQGTRLTVV.

The V gene is TRBV29-1, the J gene TRBJ2-5, with D possibly matching TRBD1 (5 bases). V dropped 6 bases and J dropped 3 bases, with 11 bases sitting between them. The V gene's germline CDR1 is SQVTM and CDR2 ANQGSEA. The CDR3 has 12 amino acids. The CDR3 sequence: CSVHQGEETQYF. For the CDR3, the DNA is TGCAGCGTGCATCAAGGGGAAGAGACCCAGTACTTC.

This clone appeared once. This sequence joins TRBV5-1 and TRBJ2-7; TRBD2 is a possible D gene (6 bases). Per the germline V gene, CDR1 is SGHRS and CDR2 is YFSETQ. Trimming removed 0 bases at V and 5 bases at J, with 12 bases between. The CDR3 is 14 amino acids. CDR3 coding DNA: TGCGCCAGCAGCTTGGCCGGGACGGGAGACGAGCAGTACTTC. It encodes CASSLAGTGDEQYF.

In its sample, this clone was seen once. V and J are TRBV19 and TRBJ1-2; D is perhaps TRBD1 (6 bases). V was shortened by 1 base and J by 3 bases, with 9 bases between the two germline ends. The CDR3 is made up of 14 amino acids. Per the germline V gene, CDR1 is LNHDA and CDR2 is SQIVND (reference sequence). The CDR3 spells CASSIGEGDYGYTF. In DNA, the CDR3 is TGTGCCAGTAGTATAGGTGAGGGGGACTATGGCTACACCTTC.

Of note for this clone: The same CDR3 can be traced to other DNA sequences in this sample. J is TRBJ1-6 and V is TRBV7-2, with D possibly TRBD1 on 5 matching bases. Looked up from germline, CDR1 is SGHTA and CDR2 is FQGNSA. The CDR3 is 14 residues long. V was cut by 5 bases and J by 6 bases, with 11 bases left in between. The CDR3 DNA reads TGTGCCAGCAGCCTTGGGGCAGGTAATTCACCCCTCCACTTT. Protein product: CASSLGAGNSPLHF.

The sample holds a few counts of this clone. The V gene is TRBV5-1, the J gene TRBJ2-7, with D uncertain. Trimming removed 4 bases at V and 0 bases at J, with 11 bases between. The CDR3 runs to 14 residues. Germline loops: CDR1 SGHRS, CDR2 YFSETQ. CDR3 coding DNA: TGCGCCAGCAGCCTCGGTAAGGGCTCCTACGAGCAGTACTTC. Amino acid sequence: CASSLGKGSYEQYF.

The V call is TRBV6-5, the J call TRBJ1-5; 11 nucleotides agree with TRBD1. V lost 6 bases to trimming and J lost 6 bases; unmatched junction nucleotides: 4. Germline loops: CDR1 MNHEY, CDR2 SVGAGI. CDR3 length: 14 residues. CDR3 sequence: CASSSGTGGQPQHF. The CDR3 DNA is TGTGCCAGCAGCTCCGGGACAGGGGGTCAGCCCCAGCATTTT.

This rearrangement joins TRBV5-1 to TRBJ1-1, with D tentatively TRBD1 (6 bases). The CDR3 totals 14 residues. V lost 4 bases to trimming and J lost 1 base, with 11 bases between them. Germline CDR1 is SGHRS and CDR2 is YFSETQ. The CDR3 DNA reads TGCGCCAGCAGCCCGGACAGTACGAACACTGAAGCTTTCTTT. Translated: CASSPDSTNTEAFF.